The clone carrying this T cell receptor beta chain was seen only a few times. Antigen specificity is unknown. Cultured CD4+ T cells had their DNA profiled by the Oncomine TCR Beta short-read assay. In TCRdb, the PCR reads were re-called with MiXCR into one record per CDR3 protein. Counted here are several thousand distinct CDR3 sequences, roughly 60% occurring once; the ten biggest clones make up around 35%. These data come from a study of vaccination and CD4 T cells after COVID-19. Study details: Two Hispanic individuals were among six male and four female convalescent patients. Every culture used as a control got a CEFX pool, an HIV-1 Nef pool, or no peptide.

Treatment described: roughly 10-day PBMC culture with coronavirus spike peptide pools or control peptides (ViraFEST assay). Trimming removed 5 bases at V and 7 bases at J, with 15 bases between. This CDR3 is 13 amino acids long. Germline CDR1 is DFQATT and CDR2 is SNEGSKA (reference sequence). This clonotype originated in a human donor who had recovered from COVID-19. The sample comprised CD4+ T cells from blood, cultured in vitro. This sequence joins TRBV20-1 and TRBJ1-5, with D maybe TRBD1 (5 bases). CDR3 nucleotide sequence: TGCAGTGCTGGGGAGCAGGGACGGCAGCCCCAGCATTTT. It translates to CSAGEQGRQPQHF.